Listed below are T cell receptor beta chains from one sample, sequenced in a study of blood T cells in healthy people across ages. TCRdb recomputed calls from the 5' RACE reads with MiXCR, one row per CDR3 protein. This repertoire shows about 1.4 million distinct CDR3 sequences, around 55% found once; its top ten account for 5% to 7%. Sequenced: blood. The receptor set was obtained from a man aged 18 to 29 in good health. CDR3s leave out the opening cysteine and the closing phenylalanine or tryptophan.

>TRBV29-1|TRBJ1-2
SVLPREVSPDGYT
>TRBV7-9|TRBJ1-4
ASSNRAQNEKLF
>TRBV4-1|TRBJ1-5
ASSPPGVSNQPQH
>TRBV6-6|TRBJ1-5
ASSSIRQGDQPQH
>TRBV6-5|TRBJ2-1
ASGPPNEQF
>TRBV10-3|TRBJ2-2
AISESGRGAGELF
>TRBV4-2|TRBJ2-7
ASSQRPGLAGYYEQY
>TRBV27|TRBJ2-1
ASTLSGETGYNEQF
>TRBV18|TRBJ1-1
ASSPRGTAYRIDEAF
>TRBV9|TRBJ2-3
ASSVETSSQDTQY
>TRBV3-1|TRBJ1-2
ASSQVGVIGYT
>TRBV19|TRBJ2-1
ASSIRLAGGMVYNEQF
>TRBV10-3|TRBJ1-1
AIRDRGNTEAF
>TRBV4-1|TRBJ2-3
ASSQDLQISTQY
>TRBV2|TRBJ2-1
ASSVGKRYNEQF
>TRBV5-1|TRBJ1-1
ASSLLTGENTEAF
>TRBV20-1|TRBJ2-1
SASWVGDDEQF
>TRBV29-1|TRBJ2-7
SVEEVGGQVYEQY
>TRBV27|TRBJ2-6
ASSIQGAPGANVLT